The sequence of this TCR beta chain was determined in a study of graft-versus-host responses after intestinal transplantation. Study conclusions and caveats: Circulating GvH clones peaking coincided with falling HvG clones soon after transplant. Detected in recipient marrow were GvH clones, some of which were first observed in ileum or blood.

Assay used: immunoSEQ multiplex PCR; TCRdb lists only in-frame clones, some missing. The sample yields about 86,000 clones, around four fifths seen once. Germline assignment: CDR1 MNHEY and CDR2 SVGAGI. The CDR3 spans 16 residues. V trimming: 0 bases; J trimming: 0 bases; junction bases outside the gene matches: 2. Worth noting for this clone: Its antigen is unidentified.

This sequence was found in a human donor who received an intestinal transplant. The sequencing used unstimulated CD8+ T cells sorted from spleen or lymph node cells, collected before intestinal transplant. This sequence joins TRBV6-5 and TRBJ2-3; 8 nucleotides match TRBD2. This CDR3 reads CASSYSSSGSTDTQYF. As DNA, the CDR3 is TGTGCCAGCAGTTACTCTTCTAGCGGGAGCACAGATACGCAGTATTTT.